The source of this TCR beta chain is a study of regulatory T cells in long-lasting Graves disease. Study details: It was over 5 years of antithyroid drugs, with positive TSH receptor antibodies, that meant persistent Graves' disease.

CDR1 is MNHNS, CDR2 SASEGT, per germline. The germline V and J ends were trimmed by 7 bases and 6 bases, with 15 bases remaining between them. The CDR3 consists of 13 residues. This clonotype was recorded many times. Both iRepertoire HTBI primers and Arm-PCR of CDR3 regions were used to build the TCR beta libraries. Each CDR3 protein is one row after TCRdb ran MiXCR on the multiplex PCR reads. Of hundreds of thousands of distinct CDR3 sequences in the sample, around 20% were seen once. Regarding time point: persistent/refractory GD, antithyroid drugs over 5 years with positive TRAb. RNA from PBMCs was the source of the TCR library.

The receptor was isolated from a female donor with Graves disease. The sample was peripheral blood mononuclear cells (PBMCs), taken when the disease was refractory, from a patient treated with antithyroid drugs. The chain recombines TRBV6-1 with TRBJ1-2; D is unclear. In DNA form, the CDR3 reads TGTGCCAGCACCCTGGGAGCAGGAGATGGCTACACCTTC. This codes for CASTLGAGDGYTF.